This record looks at one T cell receptor (beta chain) sequence and its context. These data come from a study of radiotherapy plus CTLA-4 blockade in lung cancer. Turning to the study itself: Patients showed objective responses in 15% to 20% of cases and disease control in roughly 30%.

Generated by immunoSEQ multiplex PCR, the TCRdb table keeps only in-frame clones and is missing some. The sample includes more than 75,000 clones, roughly 70% of them seen just once. The CDR3 runs to 14 residues. Losses at the gene ends were 5 bases for V and 13 bases for J; bases not matched to a gene: 10. From germline, CDR1 is SGHTA and CDR2 FQGTGA. Focal radiation plus CTLA-4 blockade with ipilimumab was given to patients with chemo-refractory metastatic non-small-cell lung cancer. The chain carries TRBV7-3 and TRBJ2-3, with 12 bases that match TRBD2. This sequence was found in a human donor with non-small cell lung cancer that progressed on radiotherapy plus ipilimumab. The sample was peripheral blood, taken from a patient treated with radiotherapy plus ipilimumab. CDR3 sequence reads: CASSPTSGGPRKYF. CDR3 DNA: TGTGCCAGCAGCCCGACTAGCGGGGGCCCAAGAAAGTATTTT.